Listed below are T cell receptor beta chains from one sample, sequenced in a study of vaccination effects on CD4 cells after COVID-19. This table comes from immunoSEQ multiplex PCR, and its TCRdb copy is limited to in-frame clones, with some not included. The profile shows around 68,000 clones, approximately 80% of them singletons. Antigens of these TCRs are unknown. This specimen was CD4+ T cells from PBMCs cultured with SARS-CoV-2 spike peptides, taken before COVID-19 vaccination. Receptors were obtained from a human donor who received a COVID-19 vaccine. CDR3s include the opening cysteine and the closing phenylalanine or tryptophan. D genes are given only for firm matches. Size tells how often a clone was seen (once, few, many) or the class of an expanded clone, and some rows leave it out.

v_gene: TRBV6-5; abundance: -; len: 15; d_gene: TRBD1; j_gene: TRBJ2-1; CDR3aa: CASKRDREAYNEQFF; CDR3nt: TGTGCCAGCAAACGGGACAGGGAGGCCTACAATGAGCAGTTCTTC
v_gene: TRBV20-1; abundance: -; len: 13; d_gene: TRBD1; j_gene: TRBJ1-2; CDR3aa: CSASLSRGYGYTF; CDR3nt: TGCAGTGCTAGTCTAAGCAGGGGGTATGGCTACACCTTC
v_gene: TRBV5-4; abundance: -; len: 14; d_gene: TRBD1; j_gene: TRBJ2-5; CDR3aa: CASRQDRGQETQYF; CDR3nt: TGTGCCAGCAGACAGGACAGGGGCCAAGAGACCCAGTACTTC
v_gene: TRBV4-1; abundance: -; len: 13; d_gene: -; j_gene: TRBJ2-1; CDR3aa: CASSQGFFNEQFF; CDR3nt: TGCGCCAGCAGCCAAGGATTTTTCAATGAGCAGTTCTTC
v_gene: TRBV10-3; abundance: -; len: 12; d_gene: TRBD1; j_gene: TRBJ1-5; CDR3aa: CAISGGEQPQHF; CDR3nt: TGTGCCATCTCAGGGGGAGAGCAGCCCCAGCATTTT
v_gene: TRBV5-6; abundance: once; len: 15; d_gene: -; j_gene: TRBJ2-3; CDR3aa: CASSLPGPLADTQYF; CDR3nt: TGTGCCAGCAGCCTGCCTGGACCCCTCGCGGATACGCAGTATTTT
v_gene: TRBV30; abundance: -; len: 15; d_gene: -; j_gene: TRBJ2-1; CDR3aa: CAWSPYPGAYNEQFF; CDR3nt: TGTGCCTGGAGTCCATACCCAGGGGCCTACAATGAGCAGTTCTTC
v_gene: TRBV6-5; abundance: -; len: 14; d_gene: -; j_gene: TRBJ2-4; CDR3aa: CASKRTGAKNIQYF; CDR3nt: TGTGCCAGCAAAAGAACAGGAGCCAAAAACATTCAGTACTTC
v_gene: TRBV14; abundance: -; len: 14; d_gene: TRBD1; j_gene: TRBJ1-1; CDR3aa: CASSTKTGIAEAFF; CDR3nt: TGTGCCAGCAGCACCAAGACAGGGATCGCTGAAGCTTTCTTT
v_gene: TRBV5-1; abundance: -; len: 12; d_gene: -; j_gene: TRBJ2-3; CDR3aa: CASSPTTDTQYF; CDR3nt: TGCGCCAGCAGCCCTACCACAGATACGCAGTATTTT
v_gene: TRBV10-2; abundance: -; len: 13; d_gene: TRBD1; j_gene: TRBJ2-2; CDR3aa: CASKAGGTGELFF; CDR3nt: TGCGCCAGCAAAGCAGGGGGAACCGGGGAGCTGTTTTTT
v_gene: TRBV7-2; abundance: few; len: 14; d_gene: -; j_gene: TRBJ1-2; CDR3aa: CASSSTSPTYGYTF; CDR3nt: TGTGCCAGCAGCTCCACCTCCCCGACATATGGCTACACCTTC
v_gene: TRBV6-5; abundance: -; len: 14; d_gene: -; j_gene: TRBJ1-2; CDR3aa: CASSYSRSGFGYTF; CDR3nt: TGTGCCAGCAGTTACTCGAGATCAGGGTTTGGCTACACCTTC
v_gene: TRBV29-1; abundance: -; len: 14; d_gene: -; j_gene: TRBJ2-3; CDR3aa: CSVEVGTRTDTQYF; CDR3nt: TGCAGCGTTGAAGTCGGGACTCGCACAGATACGCAGTATTTT
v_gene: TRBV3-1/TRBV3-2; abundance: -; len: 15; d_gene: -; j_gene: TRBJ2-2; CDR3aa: CASSHGDANTGELFF; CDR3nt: TGTGCCAGCAGCCACGGGGACGCGAACACCGGGGAGCTGTTTTTT